Each of the 9 T cell receptor beta chains below was sequenced from the same sample in a study of blood T cell repertoires in COVID-19 (TCRdb year 2020). Libraries were constructed by the immunoSEQ multiplex PCR assay. TCRdb obtained this table from immuneACCESS and retained in-frame rearrangements with V and J assigned. These tables miss some clones; where compared with another copy, unresolved V genes account for less than half of the shortfall, and the remainder is unexplained. This sample is represented by 30,000 or so clones; around 82% of them were singletons. Approximately 4% of the sample goes to the ten largest clones. Sequenced: peripheral blood. These receptors were obtained from a man in his fifties with acute or convalescent COVID-19.

V usage is TRBV27 and J usage is TRBJ2-1, with 9 nucleotides matching TRBD2. The trim removed 6 bases at V and 5 bases at J, leaving 8 bases unmatched. The CDR3 has 15 amino acids. Germline V gene data show CDR1 as MNHEY and CDR2 as SMNVEV (reference sequence). CDR3 sequence reads: CASSVAGVNDNEQFF. CDR3 coding DNA: TGTGCCAGCAGCGTAGCGGGAGTAAACGACAATGAGCAGTTCTTC.

The genes are TRBV27 and TRBJ2-1, with 9 bases matching TRBD2. This CDR3 is 15 amino acids long. CDR1 is MNHEY and CDR2 is SMNVEV in the germline V gene (reference sequence). Unmatched junction bases numbered 2, after V lost 0 bases and J lost 5 bases. The CDR3 coding sequence is TGTGCCAGCAGTTTATCGGAGCGGGGGGACAATGAGCAGTTCTTC. As protein: CASSLSERGDNEQFF.

This clone was recorded once. The chain links TRBV28 to TRBJ2-2; 7 bases align to TRBD1. Germline V gene data show CDR1 as MDHEN and CDR2 as SYDVKM. The junction had 8 bases not matched to a gene; V was cut back by 7 bases and J by 3 bases. This CDR3 spans 15 amino acids. The CDR3: CASKPGQRYTGELFF. CDR3 DNA: TGTGCCAGCAAACCGGGACAGCGGTACACCGGGGAGCTGTTTTTT.

The genes are TRBV7-6 and TRBJ2-5, with a tentative D call TRBD2 (6 bases). V was clipped by 4 bases and J by 2 bases, with 29 bases between them. The V gene's germline CDR1 is SGHVS and CDR2 FNYEAQ. The CDR3 is 20 amino acids. CDR3 coding DNA: TGTGCCAGCAGCTCGGCTAGCGAGCAGCCCACCCAACATTGGCAAGAGACCCAGTACTTC. It is translated as CASSSASEQPTQHWQETQYF.

V is TRBV11-2 and J is TRBJ2-7, with 7 bases aligning to TRBD1. CDR1 and CDR2 (germline): SGHAT, FQNNGV. This CDR3 comprises 14 residues. With V trimmed by 3 bases and J by 3 bases, 5 bases remained unmatched. In DNA, the CDR3 is TGTGCCAGCAGCTTTTCGACAGGGAACTACGAGCAGTACTTC. It is translated as CASSFSTGNYEQYF.

This chain joins TRBV19 and TRBJ2-1; D might be TRBD2 (6 bases). This CDR3 has 15 amino acids. Trimming took 5 bases from V and 0 from J, leaving 11 bases between them. CDR1 is LNHDA, CDR2 SQIVND, per germline (reference sequence). The CDR3 reads CASSRSGASYNEQFF. DNA of the CDR3: TGTGCCAGTAGTCGTAGCGGCGCCTCCTACAATGAGCAGTTCTTC.

This chain uses TRBV7-9 with TRBJ1-1; D remains ambiguous. Trimming took 1 base from V and 2 from J, leaving 5 bases between them. Germline V lookup: CDR1 SEHNR, CDR2 FQNEAQ (reference sequence). The CDR3 has 13 residues. The CDR3 is CASSLVVNTEAFF. The CDR3 DNA follows: TGTGCCAGCAGCTTAGTAGTCAACACTGAAGCTTTCTTT.

The rearrangement links TRBV30 to TRBJ1-6, with D possibly being TRBD1 (5 bases). In germline, CDR1 is GTSNPN, CDR2 SVGIG (reference sequence). With 3 bases removed from V and 3 bases from J, the gap between germline ends came to 9 bases. The CDR3 length is 14 residues. In nucleotides, the CDR3 is TGTGCCTGGAGCGCTCAGGGCTATAATTCACCCCTCCACTTT. Translating it yields CAWSAQGYNSPLHF. Full variable domain (rest looked up from reference TRBV30 and TRBJ1-6): SQTIHQWPATLVQPVGSPLSLECTVEGTSNPNLYWYRQAAGRGLQLLFYSVGIGQISSEVPQNLSASRPQDRQFILSSKKLLLSDSGFYLCAWSAQGYNSPLHFGNGTRLTVT.

The chain carries TRBV5-6 and TRBJ2-7; TRBD1 is a possible D gene (6 bases). Trimming cost V 0 bases and J 1 base, with 14 bases left between them. Germline CDR1 reads SGHDT; CDR2 reads YYEEEE. The CDR3 is 16 amino acids. This CDR3 is CASSLVRGTISYEQYF. In DNA form, the CDR3 reads TGTGCCAGCAGCTTGGTACGTGGGACAATATCCTACGAGCAGTACTTC.